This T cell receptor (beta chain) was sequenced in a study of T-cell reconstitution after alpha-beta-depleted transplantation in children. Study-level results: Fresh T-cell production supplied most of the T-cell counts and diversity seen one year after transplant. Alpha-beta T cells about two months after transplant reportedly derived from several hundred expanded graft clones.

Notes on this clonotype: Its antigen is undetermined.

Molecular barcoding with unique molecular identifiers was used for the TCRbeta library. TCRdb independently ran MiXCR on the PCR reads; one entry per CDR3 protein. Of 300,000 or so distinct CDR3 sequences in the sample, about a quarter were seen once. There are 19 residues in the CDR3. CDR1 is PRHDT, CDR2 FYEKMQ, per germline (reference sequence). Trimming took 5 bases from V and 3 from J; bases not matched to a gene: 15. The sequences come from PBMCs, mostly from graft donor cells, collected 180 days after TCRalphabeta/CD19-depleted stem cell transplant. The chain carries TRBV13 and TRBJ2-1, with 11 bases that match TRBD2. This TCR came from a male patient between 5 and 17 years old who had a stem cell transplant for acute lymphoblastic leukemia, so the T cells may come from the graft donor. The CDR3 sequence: CASSPPLAGAVINYNEQFF. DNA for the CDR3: TGTGCCAGCAGCCCACCACTAGCGGGAGCGGTAATTAACTACAATGAGCAGTTCTTC.